The present entry profiles one T cell receptor beta chain with its context. Data came from immunoSEQ multiplex PCR; TCRdb stores just in-frame clones and leaves some out. This repertoire shows around 56,000 clones, 82% found once; its top ten account for about 3.5%. The data are from a study of OX40 agonist ivuxolimab in advanced cancers. This CDR3 comprises 11 residues. Germline assignment: CDR1 MNHNY and CDR2 SVGAGI (reference sequence). Trimming left V 6 bases short and J 4 bases short, with 4 bases between. The genes are TRBV6-6 and TRBJ1-5; D is unclear. The sequence was collected from an adult with an advanced solid tumor such as melanoma, head and neck, liver or kidney cancer. The source was CD4+ or CD8+ T cells sorted from blood, collected in a trial of the OX40 agonist ivuxolimab. In DNA, the CDR3 is TGTGCCAGCAGGCATAATCAGCCCCAGCATTTT. This codes for CASRHNQPQHF.